What follows are 10 T cell receptor beta chains derived from one specimen sequenced in a study of blood T cells in healthy people across ages. For the second PCR, which ran for about 6 to 11 cycles, a sample-barcoded 5' primer and a J-beta primer mix were used. TCRdb recomputed calls from the 5' RACE reads with MiXCR, one row per CDR3 protein. The repertoire includes hundreds of thousands of distinct CDR3 sequences, about 53% of them detected once, and around 40% sits in the top ten. The sample consisted of blood. The receptors were gathered from a man of 80 years or more in good health.

A few counts support this clonotype. Here the CDR3 reads CAITQGLAGGPSYNEQFF. The CDR3 region has the DNA TGTGCCATCACCCAGGGACTAGCGGGAGGGCCTTCCTACAATGAGCAGTTCTTC. This sequence joins TRBV10-3 and TRBJ2-1; 16 nucleotides line up with TRBD2. J gave up 1 base and V 7 bases, and 7 bases lay outside the gene matches. The CDR3 is 18 amino acids. In germline, CDR1 is ENHRY, CDR2 SYGVKD.

This clonotype showed up just once. The chain is built from TRBV20-1 and TRBJ2-1; TRBD2 aligns across 10 bases. The CDR3 is made up of 16 amino acids. CDR1 and CDR2 from the germline V gene are DFQATT and SNEGSKA (reference sequence). The CDR3 spells CSAELAGAPTYNEQFF. The CDR3 bases are TGCAGCGCCGAGCTAGCGGGAGCCCCTACCTACAATGAGCAGTTCTTC.

This clonotype was counted a few times. V usage is TRBV15 and J usage is TRBJ2-7, with D maybe TRBD2 (6 bases). Trimming cost V 3 bases and J 9 bases, with 9 bases left between them. CDR1 is LNHNV and CDR2 is YYDKDF in the germline V gene (reference sequence). This CDR3 spans 11 amino acids. CDR3 loop: CATSRDGGQYF. In nucleotides, the CDR3 is TGTGCCACCAGCAGGGACGGGGGGCAGTACTTC. The full variable domain, rest sourced from reference TRBV15 and TRBJ2-7, is DAMVIQNPRYQVTQFGKPVTLSCSQTLNHNVMYWYQQKSSQAPKLLFHYYDKDFNNEADTPDNFQSRRPNTSFCFLDIRSPGLGDTAMYLCATSRDGGQYFGPGTRLTVT.

The chain couples TRBV29-1 to TRBJ2-1, with D unresolved. The CDR3 covers 11 residues. Germline V gene lookup returns CDR1 SQVTM and CDR2 ANQGSEA. The V gene lost 8 bases and the J gene lost 6 bases, with 11 bases spanning the gap. CDR3 amino acids: CSLAIFNEQFF. Written as DNA, the CDR3 is TGCAGCCTGGCAATCTTCAATGAGCAGTTCTTC.

This chain links TRBV6-1 with TRBJ2-2; the D is unclear. V was cut by 5 bases and J by 0 bases, with 13 bases left in between. Germline V gene lookup returns CDR1 MNHNS and CDR2 SASEGT. The CDR3 has 16 amino acids. The CDR3 coding sequence is TGTGCCAGCAGTTCGGAAAGAGAAGCGAACACCGGGGAGCTGTTTTTT. Its protein product is CASSSEREANTGELFF.

This clonotype was recorded a few times. V and J are TRBV12-3 or TRBV12-4 and TRBJ1-2; 7 bases are a match to TRBD1. The CDR3 loop spans 13 amino acids. The ends lost 6 bases at V and 6 bases at J; junction bases unmatched: 7. The DNA for the CDR3 is TGTGCCAGCAGAAGGAGACAGGGCCATGGCTACACCTTC. It specifies CASRRRQGHGYTF.

This clonotype turned up a few times. The chain links TRBV7-2 to TRBJ2-1; a possible D gene is TRBD2 (6 bases). The CDR3 sequence is 17 residues long. The germline CDR1 and CDR2 sequences are SGHTA and FQGNSA. Trimming cost V 0 bases and J 4 bases, with 16 bases left between them. The CDR3 nucleotides read TGTGCCAGCAGCTTAGCCGTCACTAGCCGGTTTTACAATGAGCAGTTCTTC. Residues: CASSLAVTSRFYNEQFF.

V usage is TRBV29-1 and J usage is TRBJ2-1; D gene unclear. The CDR3 totals 15 residues. The V and J ends lost 0 bases and 0 bases respectively, with 9 bases between them. CDR1 and CDR2 from the germline V gene are SQVTM and ANQGSEA. Here the CDR3 reads CSVEDDFSSYNEQFF. The CDR3 region has the DNA TGCAGCGTTGAAGACGACTTTAGCTCCTACAATGAGCAGTTCTTC.

V and J are TRBV20-1 and TRBJ2-6; D may be TRBD1 (5 bases). CDR3 length: 14 residues. V dropped 6 bases and J dropped 3 bases, with 12 bases sitting between them. From germline, CDR1 is DFQATT and CDR2 SNEGSKA (reference sequence). CDR3 residues: CSAPRVGGANVLTF. The CDR3 coding sequence is TGCAGTGCGCCCAGGGTTGGTGGGGCCAACGTCCTGACTTTC.

Only one count was recorded for this clonotype. A junction boundary mismatches the germline segment, possibly from a read error. The chain joins TRBV30 to TRBJ2-1; D possibly uses TRBD1 or TRBD2 (5 bases each). Germline values: CDR1 GTSNPN, CDR2 SVGIG (reference sequence). CDR3 length: 13 residues. CDR3 sequence (DNA): TGTGCCTGGAGTGTCGGGGCCCGGAATGGGCAGTTCTTC. Translating it yields CAWSVGARNGQFF. Full variable domain (missing parts from reference TRBV30 and TRBJ2-1): SQTIHQWPATLVQPVGSPLSLECTVEGTSNPNLYWYRQAAGRGLQLLFYSVGIGQISSEVPQNLSASRPQDRQFILSSKKLLLSDSGFYLCAWSVGARNGQFFGPGTRLTVL.